This T cell receptor beta chain was recovered during a study of radiation and T cells in renal cell carcinoma. For the study at large: Nephrectomy followed 15 Gy stereotactic body radiation by 4 weeks. Overall study findings and caveats: Top tumor clonotypes rose in blood 2 weeks post-radiation, then contracted.

The ends were cut back, 0 bases at V and 4 bases at J, with 1 base in the middle. CDR3 length: 11 amino acids. Germline V gives CDR1 SQVTM, CDR2 ANQGSEA. A note on this clone: Antigen specificity is unknown.

The time point: blood 2 weeks post-SBRT. Sample treatment: 15 Gy SBRT to primary tumor, nephrectomy 4 weeks later. Produced via immunoSEQ multiplex PCR; TCRdb's table is partial and in-frame only. The sample has about 150,000 clones; over 80% are singletons. This material consisted of blood, taken from a patient whose treatment included radiotherapy and nephrectomy. The sequence derives from a woman between 50 and 59 years old with renal cell carcinoma. The genes are TRBV29-1 and TRBJ1-3; D is unresolved. DNA for the CDR3: TGCAGCGTTGAAGAAGGAAACACCATATATTTT. Protein sequence: CSVEEGNTIYF. The full variable domain, with the rest looked up from reference TRBV29-1 and TRBJ1-3, is SAVISQKPSRDICQRGTSLTIQCQVDSQVTMMFWYRQQPGQSLTLIATANQGSEATYESGFVIDKFPISRPNLTFSTLTVSNMSPEDSSIYLCSVEEGNTIYFGEGSWLTVV.